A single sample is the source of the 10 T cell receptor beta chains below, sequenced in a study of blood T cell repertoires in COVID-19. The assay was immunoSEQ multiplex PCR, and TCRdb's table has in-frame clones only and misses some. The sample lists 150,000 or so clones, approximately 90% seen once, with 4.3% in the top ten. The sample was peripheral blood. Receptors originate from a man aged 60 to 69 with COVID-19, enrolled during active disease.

CDR3 nucleotides: TGTGCCAGCAGCTACCCGACTGATAAAGCTTTCTTT. Amino acid sequence: CASSYPTDKAFF. The V call is TRBV7-2, the J call TRBJ1-1; no clear D gene. Germline assignment: CDR1 SGHTA and CDR2 FQGNSA. The CDR3 extends over 12 amino acids. The germline V and J ends were trimmed by 4 bases and 9 bases, with 12 bases remaining between them. The full variable domain, with the rest looked up from reference TRBV7-2 and TRBJ1-1, is GAGVSQSPSNKVTEKGKDVELRCDPISGHTALYWYRQSLGQGLEFLIYFQGNSAPDKSGLPSDRFSAERTGGSVSTLTIQRTQQEDSAVYLCASSYPTDKAFFGQGTRLTVV.

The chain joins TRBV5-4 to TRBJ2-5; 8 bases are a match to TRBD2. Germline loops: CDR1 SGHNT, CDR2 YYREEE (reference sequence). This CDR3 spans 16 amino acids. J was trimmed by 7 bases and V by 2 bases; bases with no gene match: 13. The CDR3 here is CASSFPTGRGGGTQYF. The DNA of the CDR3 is TGTGCCAGCAGCTTTCCCACCGGGAGGGGCGGTGGGACCCAGTACTTC.

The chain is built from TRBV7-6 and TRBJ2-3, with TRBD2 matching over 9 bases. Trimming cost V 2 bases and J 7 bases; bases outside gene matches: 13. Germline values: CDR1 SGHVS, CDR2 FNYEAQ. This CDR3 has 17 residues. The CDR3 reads CASSLSVSSGGLNTQYF. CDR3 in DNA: TGTGCCAGCAGCTTAAGTGTGAGTAGCGGGGGCCTTAATACGCAGTATTTT.

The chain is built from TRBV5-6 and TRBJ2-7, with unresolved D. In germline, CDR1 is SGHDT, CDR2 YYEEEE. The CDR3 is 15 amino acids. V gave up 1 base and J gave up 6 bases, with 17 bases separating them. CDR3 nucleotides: TGTGCCAGCAGCTTGTCTAGTATATGGTCGGGCGAGCAGTACTTC. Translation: CASSLSSIWSGEQYF.

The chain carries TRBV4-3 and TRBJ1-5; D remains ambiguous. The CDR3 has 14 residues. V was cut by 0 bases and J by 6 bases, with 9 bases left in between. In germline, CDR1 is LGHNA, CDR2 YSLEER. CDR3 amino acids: CASSQEGWSQPQHF. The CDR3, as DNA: TGCGCCAGCAGCCAAGAAGGATGGAGTCAGCCCCAGCATTTT.

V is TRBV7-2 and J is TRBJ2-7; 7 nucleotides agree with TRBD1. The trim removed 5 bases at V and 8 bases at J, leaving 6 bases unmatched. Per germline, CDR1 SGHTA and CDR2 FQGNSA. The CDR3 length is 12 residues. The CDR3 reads CASSQTGPQQYF. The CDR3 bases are TGTGCCAGCAGCCAGACAGGGCCTCAGCAGTACTTC.

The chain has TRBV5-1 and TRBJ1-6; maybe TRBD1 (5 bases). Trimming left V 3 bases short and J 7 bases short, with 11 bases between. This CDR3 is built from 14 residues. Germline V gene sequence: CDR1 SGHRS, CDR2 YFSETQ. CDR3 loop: CASSWVSGNSPLHF. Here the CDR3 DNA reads TGCGCCAGCAGCTGGGTCTCAGGGAATTCACCCCTCCACTTT.

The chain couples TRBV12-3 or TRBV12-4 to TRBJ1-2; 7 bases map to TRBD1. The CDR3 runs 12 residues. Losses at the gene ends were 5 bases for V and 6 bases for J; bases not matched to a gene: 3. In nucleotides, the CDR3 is TGTGCCAGCAGTCCCGGACAGGATGGCTACACCTTC. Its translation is CASSPGQDGYTF.

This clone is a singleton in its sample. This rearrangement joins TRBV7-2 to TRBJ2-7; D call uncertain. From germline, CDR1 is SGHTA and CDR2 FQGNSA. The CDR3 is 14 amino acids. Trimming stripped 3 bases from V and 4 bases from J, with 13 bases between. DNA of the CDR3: TGTGCCAGCAGCTTCGCAGTTGGAGAGTACGAGCAGTACTTC. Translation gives CASSFAVGEYEQYF.

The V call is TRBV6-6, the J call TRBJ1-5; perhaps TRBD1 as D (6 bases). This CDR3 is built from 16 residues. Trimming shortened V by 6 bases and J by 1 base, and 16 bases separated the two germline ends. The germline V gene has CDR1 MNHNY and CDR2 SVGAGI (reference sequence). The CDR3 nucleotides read TGTGCCAGCAGCCGACGGGGGGGCCCGAGCAATCAGCCCCAGCATTTT. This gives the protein CASSRRGGPSNQPQHF.